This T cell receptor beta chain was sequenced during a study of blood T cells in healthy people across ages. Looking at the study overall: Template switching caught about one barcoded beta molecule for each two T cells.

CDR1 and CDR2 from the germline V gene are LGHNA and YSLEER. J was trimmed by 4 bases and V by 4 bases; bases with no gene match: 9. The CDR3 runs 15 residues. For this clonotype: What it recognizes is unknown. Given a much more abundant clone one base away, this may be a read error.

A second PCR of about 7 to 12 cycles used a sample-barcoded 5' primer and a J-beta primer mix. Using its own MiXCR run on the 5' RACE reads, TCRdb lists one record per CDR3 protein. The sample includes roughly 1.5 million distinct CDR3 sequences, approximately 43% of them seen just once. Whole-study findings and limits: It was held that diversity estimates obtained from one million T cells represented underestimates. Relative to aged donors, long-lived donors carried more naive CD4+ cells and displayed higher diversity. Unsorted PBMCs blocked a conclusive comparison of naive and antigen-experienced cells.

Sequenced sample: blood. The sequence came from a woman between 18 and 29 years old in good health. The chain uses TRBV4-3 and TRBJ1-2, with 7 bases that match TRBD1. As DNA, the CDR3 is TGCGCCAGCAGCCGAGAACAGGGGATAGCCTATGGCTACACCTTC. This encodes CASSREQGIAYGYTF.